The 26 T cell receptor beta chains given below trace back to one sample, sequenced in a study of cytomegalovirus exposure and HLA in healthy donors. The primer mix had 60 Vbeta and 13 Jbeta primers. Profiled with immunoSEQ multiplex PCR; TCRdb holds only in-frame clones, not every one. The sample lists roughly 200,000 clones, roughly three quarters seen once, with just under 3% in the top ten. What was sequenced was PBMCs. The receptor source for this set is a male donor in good health and CMV-seronegative.

V and J are TRBV19 and TRBJ2-7, with 8 positions matching TRBD2. The V segment lost 3 bases and the J segment 3 bases; nucleotides outside the gene matches: 7. Germline V lookup: CDR1 LNHDA, CDR2 SQIVND (reference sequence). CDR3 size: 15 residues. CDR3 amino acids: CASSIGSLAVYEQYF. CDR3 bases: TGTGCCAGTAGTATTGGATCACTAGCGGTCTACGAGCAGTACTTC.

This chain uses TRBV19 with TRBJ1-2; 7 bases are a match to TRBD1. Germline CDR1 LNHDA, CDR2 SQIVND (reference sequence). The J segment lost 8 bases and the V segment lost 6 bases, leaving 6 bases of the junction unmatched. The CDR3 length is 12 residues. CDR3 coding DNA: TGTGCCAGTAGCAAGGGGGCAAGGGGCTACACCTTC. Its protein product is CASSKGARGYTF.

The chain joins TRBV7-3 to TRBJ2-1; 8 bases match TRBD2. CDR1 and CDR2 (germline): SGHTA, FQGTGA. Trimming cost V 6 bases and J 5 bases; bases outside gene matches: 3. The CDR3 contains 13 residues. The CDR3 DNA reads as TGTGCCAGCAGAGCGGGGGCTGACAATGAGCAGTTCTTC. It codes for CASRAGADNEQFF.

This clone appeared a few times. The gene calls are TRBV5-8 and TRBJ1-3; maybe TRBD1 (6 bases). V was trimmed by 4 bases and J by 0 bases, leaving 11 bases between them. The CDR3 has 15 amino acids. Germline-derived CDR1 and CDR2 are SGHTS and YDEGEE. CDR3: CASSHGTISGNTIYF. The CDR3 region has the DNA TGTGCCAGCAGCCACGGGACAATCTCTGGAAACACCATATATTTT.

V usage is TRBV20-1 and J usage is TRBJ1-2; D remains unclear. The CDR3 runs to 11 residues. Trimming took 3 bases from V and 8 from J, leaving 10 bases between them. Per the germline V gene, CDR1 is DFQATT and CDR2 is SNEGSKA (reference sequence). CDR3 residues: CSASPPGGYTF. The CDR3 DNA reads as TGCAGTGCTAGCCCCCCCGGGGGCTACACCTTC.

Written as DNA, the CDR3 is TGTGCCAGCAGCTTCCTAGCGGCTAGCACAGATACGCAGTATTTT. Its protein product is CASSFLAASTDTQYF. The gene calls are TRBV7-2 and TRBJ2-3; 7 bases are a match to TRBD2. The CDR3 spans 15 residues. J was trimmed by 0 bases and V by 3 bases; bases with no gene match: 3. Germline V gene data show CDR1 as SGHTA and CDR2 as FQGNSA.

The chain links TRBV19 to TRBJ2-5; D is undetermined. Germline values: CDR1 LNHDA, CDR2 SQIVND (reference sequence). Trimming took 3 bases from V and 5 from J, leaving 7 bases between them. The CDR3 is 12 residues long. The CDR3 DNA reads TGTGCCAGTAGTATCTCTCGGGAGACCCAGTACTTC. Translated: CASSISRETQYF.

This sequence joins TRBV5-1 and TRBJ1-2; 9 bases are a match to TRBD1. This CDR3 contains 14 residues. J was trimmed by 6 bases and V by 2 bases; bases with no gene match: 5. The germline CDR1 and CDR2 sequences are SGHRS and YFSETQ. In DNA form, the CDR3 reads TGCGCCAGCAGCTTTACCGGGACAGGGAATGGCTACACCTTC. It codes for CASSFTGTGNGYTF.

Details on this clone: Given a far larger clone just one base away, this is likely a sequencing read error. This chain joins TRBV5-4 and TRBJ1-4; the D gene is possibly TRBD1 (5 bases). In germline, CDR1 is SGHNT, CDR2 YYREEE (reference sequence). CDR3 length: 15 amino acids. The DNA of the CDR3 is TGTGCCTGCAGCTTCGGCAGGGTGTACGGTGAAAAACTGTTTTTT. It encodes CACSFGRVYGEKLFF. The whole variable domain, remainder taken from reference TRBV5-4 and TRBJ1-4, is ETGVTQSPTHLIKTRGQQVTLRCSSQSGHNTVSWYQQALGQGPQFIFQYYREEENGRGNFPPRFSGLQFPNYSSELNVNALELDDSALYLCACSFGRVYGEKLFFGSGTQLSVL.

V usage is TRBV18 and J usage is TRBJ1-5; TRBD1 agrees at 8 bases. Germline trimming cut 3 bases from V and 0 bases from J; bases unmatched to any gene: 4. In germline, CDR1 is KGHSH, CDR2 LQKENI. This CDR3 comprises 16 residues. The CDR3 is CASSPLGQGSNQPQHF. The CDR3 bases are TGTGCCAGCTCACCCTTAGGACAGGGTAGCAATCAGCCCCAGCATTTT.

CDR3 amino acids: CASNSGTTSTDTQYF. Here the CDR3 DNA reads TGCGCCAGCAACTCCGGGACTACCAGCACAGATACGCAGTATTTT. The V gene is TRBV10-2, the J gene TRBJ2-3; TRBD2 matches 7 bases. With 7 bases clipped from V and 0 bases from J, the junction kept 7 bases outside the gene matches. Germline lookup yields CDR1 WSHSY and CDR2 SAAADI. This CDR3 is 15 amino acids long.

The V call is TRBV7-8, the J call TRBJ1-1, with D uncertain. Germline V gene data show CDR1 as SGHVS and CDR2 as FQNEAQ. The ends were cut back, 10 bases at V and 10 bases at J, with 25 bases in the middle. The CDR3 consists of 14 residues. The DNA of the CDR3 is TGTGCCACGACGGAGGCCGCGGAAAGGGAGACAGCTTTCTTT. It yields the protein CATTEAAERETAFF.

This clone has a single count. The CDR3 reads CASSFGTSVYNEQFF. The CDR3 DNA reads TGTGCCAGCAGCTTCGGGACTAGCGTCTACAATGAGCAGTTCTTC. The J gene is TRBJ2-1, the V gene TRBV5-6; 10 bases are shared with TRBD2. Looked up from germline, CDR1 is SGHDT and CDR2 is YYEEEE. Trimming took 2 bases from V and 3 from J; bases not matched to a gene: 2. The CDR3 loop spans 15 amino acids.

This chain links TRBV6-5 with TRBJ1-2; possibly TRBD1 for D (5 bases). CDR3 length: 14 amino acids. Germline CDR1 is MNHEY and CDR2 is SVGAGI. V was trimmed by 4 bases and J by 8 bases, leaving 17 bases between them. The CDR3 DNA follows: TGTGCCAGCAGTTTCCTCGCGGGGGAGGGGGGCTACACCTTC. It specifies CASSFLAGEGGYTF.

Here the CDR3 reads CASTRGLAGYNEQFF. The CDR3 DNA is TGCGCCAGCACCCGGGGACTAGCGGGGTACAATGAGCAGTTCTTC. The chain couples TRBV4-3 to TRBJ2-1, with TRBD2 matching over 13 bases. Trimming removed 7 bases from V and 4 bases from J; junction bases left unmatched: 4. There are 15 residues in the CDR3. The germline gives CDR1 LGHNA, CDR2 YSLEER.

The rearrangement uses TRBV5-6 and TRBJ2-6; D perhaps matches TRBD2 (5 bases). V was shortened by 2 bases and J by 4 bases, with 10 bases between the two germline ends. The V gene's germline CDR1 is SGHDT and CDR2 YYEEEE. The CDR3 runs to 15 residues. CDR3 amino acids: CASSFGILGANVLTF. The CDR3 DNA sequence: TGTGCCAGCAGCTTCGGGATTCTCGGGGCCAACGTCCTGACTTTC.

This clone was recorded only once. Other DNA variants within this sample encode the same CDR3. J is TRBJ2-3 and V is TRBV7-6; no clear D. V was trimmed by 4 bases and J by 3 bases, leaving 2 bases between them. Germline V CDR1 and CDR2: SGHVS, FNYEAQ. The CDR3 is made up of 11 amino acids. The CDR3 DNA follows: TGTGCCAGCAGCTCGACAGATACGCAGTATTTT. Residues: CASSSTDTQYF.

The chain carries TRBV30 and TRBJ1-1, with TRBD1 identical over 8 bases. The germline gives CDR1 GTSNPN, CDR2 SVGIG (reference sequence). With V trimmed by 2 bases and J by 1 base, 3 bases remained unmatched. The CDR3 spans 14 residues. CDR3 in DNA: TGTGCCTGGAGTCCGGGGACAGGGAACACTGAAGCTTTCTTT. It is translated as CAWSPGTGNTEAFF.

The chain couples TRBV6-5 to TRBJ1-2; 9 bases agree with TRBD1. CDR1 MNHEY and CDR2 SVGAGI come from the germline V gene. V was pared by 5 bases and J by 7 bases, with 5 bases of the junction left unmatched. The CDR3 has 13 residues. CDR3 amino acids: CASSEQGAVGYTF. In DNA form, the CDR3 reads TGTGCCAGCAGTGAACAGGGGGCGGTTGGCTACACCTTC.

The chain joins TRBV7-9 to TRBJ2-3, with 7 bases that match TRBD2. V lost 9 bases and J lost 0; bases outside the gene matches: 6. The CDR3 has 14 residues. Germline V CDR1 and CDR2: SEHNR, FQNEAQ (reference sequence). CDR3 sequence (DNA): TGTGCCAGTGAGCGGGGAACTAGCACAGATACGCAGTATTTT. Encoded protein: CASERGTSTDTQYF.

The gene calls are TRBV9 and TRBJ1-4; no reliable D call. Germline V gene lookup returns CDR1 SGDLS and CDR2 YYNGEE. The CDR3 has 15 residues. The V end was cut by 3 bases, the J end by 5 bases, with 14 bases between. CDR3 protein: CASSGGLTINEKLFF. The CDR3 nucleotides are TGTGCCAGCAGCGGAGGCCTTACCATCAATGAAAAACTGTTTTTT.

The chain has TRBV5-1 and TRBJ1-3; D gene unclear. This CDR3 has 12 amino acids. Looked up from germline, CDR1 is SGHRS and CDR2 is YFSETQ. The V gene lost 0 bases and the J gene lost 14 bases, with 12 bases spanning the gap. The CDR3 loop reads CASSLAGDILYF. CDR3 bases: TGCGCCAGCAGCTTGGCCGGGGATATCTTATATTTT.

In this sample, this clone turned up once. The chain recombines TRBV7-9 with TRBJ2-1; TRBD2 is a possible D gene (5 bases). Germline CDR1 and CDR2: SEHNR and FQNEAQ (reference sequence). With 4 bases removed from V and 0 bases from J, the gap between germline ends came to 19 bases. The CDR3 loop spans 18 amino acids. The CDR3 DNA sequence: TGTGCCAGCAGCTCCTCGGTTGATAGCGAGGCCTCCTACAATGAGCAGTTCTTC. Translation: CASSSSVDSEASYNEQFF. Drawing the rest from reference TRBV7-9 and TRBJ2-1, the complete variable domain is DTGVSQNPRHKITKRGQNVTFRCDPISEHNRLYWYRQTLGQGPEFLTYFQNEAQLEKSRLLSDRFSAERPKGSFSTLEIQRTEQGDSAMYLCASSSSVDSEASYNEQFFGPGTRLTVL.

V is TRBV28 and J is TRBJ1-5, with D possibly matching TRBD1 (6 bases). The CDR3 is 15 amino acids. Germline values: CDR1 MDHEN, CDR2 SYDVKM. Trimming removed 10 bases at V and 5 bases at J, with 21 bases between. The DNA for the CDR3 is TGTGCCACCTATGCCTGGGGGCAGGGCTATCAGCCCCAGCATTTT. It translates to CATYAWGQGYQPQHF.

The chain recombines TRBV7-9 with TRBJ1-1, with TRBD1 identical over 8 bases. Per the germline V gene, CDR1 is SEHNR and CDR2 is FQNEAQ (reference sequence). V lost 6 bases, J lost 2 bases, and 8 bases stayed unmatched. The CDR3 extends over 15 amino acids. In DNA form, the CDR3 reads TGTGCCAGCAGTTCCCCCGGGACAGGTAACACTGAAGCTTTCTTT. This gives the protein CASSSPGTGNTEAFF.

The chain carries TRBV5-8 and TRBJ2-7; 9 bases are shared with TRBD1. There are 14 residues in the CDR3. Per the germline V gene, CDR1 is SGHTS and CDR2 is YDEGEE. The V and J ends lost 2 bases and 6 bases, in that order; junction bases with no gene match: 6. The chain's CDR3 is CASSFRTGVREQYF. The CDR3, as DNA: TGTGCCAGCAGCTTCAGGACAGGGGTGCGCGAGCAGTACTTC.